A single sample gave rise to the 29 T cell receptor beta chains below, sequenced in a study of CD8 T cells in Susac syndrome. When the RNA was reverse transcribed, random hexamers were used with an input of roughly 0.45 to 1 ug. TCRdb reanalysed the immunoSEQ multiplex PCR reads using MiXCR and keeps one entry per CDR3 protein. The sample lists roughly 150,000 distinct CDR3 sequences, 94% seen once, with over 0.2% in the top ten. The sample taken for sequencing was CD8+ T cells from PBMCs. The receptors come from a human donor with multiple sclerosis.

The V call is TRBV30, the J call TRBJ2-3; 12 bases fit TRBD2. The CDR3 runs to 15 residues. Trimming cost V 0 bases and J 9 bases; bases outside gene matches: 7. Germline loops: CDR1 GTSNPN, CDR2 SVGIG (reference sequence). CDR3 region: CAWSVPSGGAGTQYF. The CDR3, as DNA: TGTGCCTGGAGTGTACCTAGCGGGGGGGCAGGAACGCAGTATTTT.

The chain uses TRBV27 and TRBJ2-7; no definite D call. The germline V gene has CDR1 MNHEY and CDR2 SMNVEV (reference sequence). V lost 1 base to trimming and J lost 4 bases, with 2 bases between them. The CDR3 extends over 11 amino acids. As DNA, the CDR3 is TGTGCCAGCAGTTTATATTACGAGCAGTACTTC. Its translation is CASSLYYEQYF.

The CDR3 DNA reads as TGTGCCAGCAGTGGCTTACCGGGACAAATACCCTACGAGCAGTACTTC. This sequence encodes CASSGLPGQIPYEQYF. The chain recombines TRBV25-1 with TRBJ2-7; D may be TRBD1 (6 bases). With 4 bases removed from V and 2 bases from J, the gap between germline ends came to 18 bases. CDR1 and CDR2 from the germline V gene are MGHDK and SYGVNS. This CDR3 region has 16 residues.

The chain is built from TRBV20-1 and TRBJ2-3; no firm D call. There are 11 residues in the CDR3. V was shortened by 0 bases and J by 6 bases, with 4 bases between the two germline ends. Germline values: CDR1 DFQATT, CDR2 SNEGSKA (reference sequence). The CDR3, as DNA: TGCAGTGCTAGAGAACAGGATACGCAGTATTTT. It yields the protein CSAREQDTQYF.

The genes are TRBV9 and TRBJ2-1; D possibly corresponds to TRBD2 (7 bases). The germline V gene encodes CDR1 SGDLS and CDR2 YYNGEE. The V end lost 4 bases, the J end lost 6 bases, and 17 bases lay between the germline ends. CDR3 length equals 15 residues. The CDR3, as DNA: TGTGCCAGCAGCCCCTCGGGGGGCGGGGGCAATGAGCAGTTCTTC. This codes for CASSPSGGGGNEQFF.

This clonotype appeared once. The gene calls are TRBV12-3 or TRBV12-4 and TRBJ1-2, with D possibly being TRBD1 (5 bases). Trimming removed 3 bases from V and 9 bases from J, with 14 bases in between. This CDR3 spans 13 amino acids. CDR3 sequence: CASSFGSQGRYTF. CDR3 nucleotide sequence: TGTGCCAGCAGTTTTGGTTCGCAGGGACGCTACACCTTC.

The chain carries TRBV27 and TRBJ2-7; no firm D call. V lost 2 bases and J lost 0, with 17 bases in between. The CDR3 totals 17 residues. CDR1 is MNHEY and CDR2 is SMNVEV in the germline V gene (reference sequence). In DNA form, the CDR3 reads TGTGCCAGCAGTTTACTCCCTAGGGCAGGCTTCTCCTACGAGCAGTACTTC. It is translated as CASSLLPRAGFSYEQYF.

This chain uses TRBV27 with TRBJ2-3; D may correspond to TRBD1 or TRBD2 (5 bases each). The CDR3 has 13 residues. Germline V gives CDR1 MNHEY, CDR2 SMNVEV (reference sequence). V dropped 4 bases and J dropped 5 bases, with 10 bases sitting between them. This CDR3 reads CASSYWDGDTQYF. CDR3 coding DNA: TGTGCCAGCAGTTACTGGGACGGAGATACGCAGTATTTT.

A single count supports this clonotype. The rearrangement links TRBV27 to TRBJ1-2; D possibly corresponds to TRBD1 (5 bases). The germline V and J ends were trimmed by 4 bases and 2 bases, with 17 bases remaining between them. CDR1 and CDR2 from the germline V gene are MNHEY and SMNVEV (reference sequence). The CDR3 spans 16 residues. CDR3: CASSSSLGEENYGYTF. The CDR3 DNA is TGTGCCAGCAGTTCCTCGTTAGGGGAAGAGAACTATGGCTACACCTTC.

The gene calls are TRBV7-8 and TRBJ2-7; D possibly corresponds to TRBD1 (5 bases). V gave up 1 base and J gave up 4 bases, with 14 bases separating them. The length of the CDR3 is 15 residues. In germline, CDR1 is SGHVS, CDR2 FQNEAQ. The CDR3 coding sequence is TGTGCCAGCAGCTTAGATCGGACACCGAATTACGAGCAGTACTTC. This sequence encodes CASSLDRTPNYEQYF.

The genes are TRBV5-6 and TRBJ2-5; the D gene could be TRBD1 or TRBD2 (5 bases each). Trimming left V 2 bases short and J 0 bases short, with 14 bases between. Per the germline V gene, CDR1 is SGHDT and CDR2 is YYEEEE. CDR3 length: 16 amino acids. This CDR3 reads CASSFPPGTYQETQYF. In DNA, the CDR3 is TGTGCCAGCAGCTTTCCTCCGGGGACCTACCAAGAGACCCAGTACTTC. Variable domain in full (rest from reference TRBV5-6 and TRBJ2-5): DAGVTQSPTHLIKTRGQQVTLRCSPKSGHDTVSWYQQALGQGPQFIFQYYEEEERQRGNFPDRFSGHQFPNYSSELNVNALLLGDSALYLCASSFPPGTYQETQYFGPGTRLLVL.

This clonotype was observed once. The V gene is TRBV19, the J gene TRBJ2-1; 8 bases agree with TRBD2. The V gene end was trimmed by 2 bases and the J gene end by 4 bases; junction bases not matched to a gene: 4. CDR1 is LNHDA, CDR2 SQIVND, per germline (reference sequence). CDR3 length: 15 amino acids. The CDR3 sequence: CASSISRGGYNEQFF. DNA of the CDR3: TGTGCCAGTAGTATATCCCGGGGGGGATACAATGAGCAGTTCTTC.

Here the CDR3 DNA reads TGTGCCAGCAGCCAAGGCGGGACGGGGGCCTACGAGCAGTACTTC. Its translation is CASSQGGTGAYEQYF. The genes are TRBV3-1 and TRBJ2-7; D is perhaps TRBD2 (6 bases). The V gene lost 1 base and the J gene lost 2 bases, with 12 bases spanning the gap. Germline assignment: CDR1 LGHDT and CDR2 YNNKEL (reference sequence). The CDR3 has 15 residues.

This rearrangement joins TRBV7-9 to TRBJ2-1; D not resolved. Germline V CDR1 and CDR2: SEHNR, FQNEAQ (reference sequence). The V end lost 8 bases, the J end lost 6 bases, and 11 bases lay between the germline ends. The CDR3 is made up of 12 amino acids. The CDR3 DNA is TGTGCCAGCTATTCAAGGGCCAATGAGCAGTTCTTC. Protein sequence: CASYSRANEQFF.

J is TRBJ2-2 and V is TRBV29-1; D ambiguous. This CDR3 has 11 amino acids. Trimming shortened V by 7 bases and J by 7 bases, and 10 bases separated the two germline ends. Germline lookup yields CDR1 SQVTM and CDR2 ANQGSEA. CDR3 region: CSAASNGELFF. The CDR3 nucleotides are TGCAGCGCTGCAAGCAACGGGGAGCTGTTTTTT.

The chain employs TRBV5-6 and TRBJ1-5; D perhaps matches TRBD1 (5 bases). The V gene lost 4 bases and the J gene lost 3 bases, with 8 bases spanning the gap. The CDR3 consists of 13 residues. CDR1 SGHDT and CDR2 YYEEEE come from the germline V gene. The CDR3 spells CASSAGSNQPQHF. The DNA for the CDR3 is TGTGCCAGCAGCGCAGGGTCCAATCAGCCCCAGCATTTT. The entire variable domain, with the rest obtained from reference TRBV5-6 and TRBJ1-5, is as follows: DAGVTQSPTHLIKTRGQQVTLRCSPKSGHDTVSWYQQALGQGPQFIFQYYEEEERQRGNFPDRFSGHQFPNYSSELNVNALLLGDSALYLCASSAGSNQPQHFGDGTRLSIL.

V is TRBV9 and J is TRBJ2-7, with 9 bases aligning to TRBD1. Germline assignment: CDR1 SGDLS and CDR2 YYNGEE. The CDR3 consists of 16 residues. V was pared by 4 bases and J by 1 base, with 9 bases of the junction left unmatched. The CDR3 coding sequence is TGTGCCAGCAGCACCCCATACGGGACAGGGTCCTACGAGCAGTACTTC. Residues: CASSTPYGTGSYEQYF.

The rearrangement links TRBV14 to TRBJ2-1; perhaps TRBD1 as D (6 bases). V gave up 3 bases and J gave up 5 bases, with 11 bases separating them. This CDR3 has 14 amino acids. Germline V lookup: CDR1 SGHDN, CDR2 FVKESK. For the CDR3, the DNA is TGTGCCAGCAGCCATAGGGACACCAACAATGAGCAGTTCTTC. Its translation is CASSHRDTNNEQFF.

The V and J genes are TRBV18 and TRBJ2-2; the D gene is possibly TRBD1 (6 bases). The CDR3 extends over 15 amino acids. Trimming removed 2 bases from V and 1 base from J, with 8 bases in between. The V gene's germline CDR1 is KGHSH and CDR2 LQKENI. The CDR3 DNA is TGTGCCAGCTCACCATTGGGACAGAACACCGGGGAGCTGTTTTTT. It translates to CASSPLGQNTGELFF.

CDR3: CASSSSAAGYEQYF. CDR3 DNA: TGTGCCAGCAGCTCCTCAGCGGCGGGCTACGAGCAGTACTTC. V is TRBV7-9 and J is TRBJ2-7, with D possibly being TRBD2 (5 bases). Germline CDR1 is SEHNR and CDR2 is FQNEAQ (reference sequence). Trimming pared 4 bases from V and 3 bases from J, leaving 13 bases between. The CDR3 extends over 14 amino acids. Variable domain in full (rest from reference TRBV7-9 and TRBJ2-7): DTGVSQNPRHKITKRGQNVTFRCDPISEHNRLYWYRQTLGQGPEFLTYFQNEAQLEKSRLLSDRFSAERPKGSFSTLEIQRTEQGDSAMYLCASSSSAAGYEQYFGPGTRLTVT.

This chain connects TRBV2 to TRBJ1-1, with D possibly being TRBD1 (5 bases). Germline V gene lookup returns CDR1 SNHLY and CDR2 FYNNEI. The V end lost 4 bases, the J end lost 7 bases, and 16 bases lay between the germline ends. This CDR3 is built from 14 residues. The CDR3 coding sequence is TGTGCCAGCAGTGGGCAAACAGGTCAGGGTGAAGCTTTCTTT. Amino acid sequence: CASSGQTGQGEAFF.

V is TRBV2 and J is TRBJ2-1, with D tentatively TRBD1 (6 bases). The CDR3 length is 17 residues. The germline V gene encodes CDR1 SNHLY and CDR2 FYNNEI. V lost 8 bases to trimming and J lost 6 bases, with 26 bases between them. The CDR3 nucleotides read TGTGCCAGCCGGTTCCCACTAACAGGGACCGACTTCAATGAGCAGTTCTTC. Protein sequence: CASRFPLTGTDFNEQFF.

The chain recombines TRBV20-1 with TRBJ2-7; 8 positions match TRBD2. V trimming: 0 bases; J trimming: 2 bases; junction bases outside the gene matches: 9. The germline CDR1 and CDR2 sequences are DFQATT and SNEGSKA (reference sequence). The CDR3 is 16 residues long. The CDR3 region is CSARDGGRGAPYEQYF. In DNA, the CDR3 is TGCAGTGCTAGAGATGGGGGGCGGGGGGCCCCCTACGAGCAGTACTTC.

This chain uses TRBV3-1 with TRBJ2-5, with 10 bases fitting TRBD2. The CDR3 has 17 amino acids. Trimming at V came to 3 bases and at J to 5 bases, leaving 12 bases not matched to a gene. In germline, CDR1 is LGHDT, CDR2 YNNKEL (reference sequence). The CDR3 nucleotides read TGTGCCAGCAGCCAGGCCCAGCGGGGGGGCCCGCGGGAGACCCAGTACTTC. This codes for CASSQAQRGGPRETQYF.

The CDR3 nucleotides are TGTGCCAGCAGCTTGGGCCTAGCGCCACAAGAGACCCAGTACTTC. This sequence encodes CASSLGLAPQETQYF. V is TRBV5-4 and J is TRBJ2-5, with a weak D call TRBD2 (6 bases). This CDR3 has 15 amino acids. The V and J ends lost 0 bases and 2 bases respectively, with 11 bases between them. Germline assignment: CDR1 SGHNT and CDR2 YYREEE (reference sequence).

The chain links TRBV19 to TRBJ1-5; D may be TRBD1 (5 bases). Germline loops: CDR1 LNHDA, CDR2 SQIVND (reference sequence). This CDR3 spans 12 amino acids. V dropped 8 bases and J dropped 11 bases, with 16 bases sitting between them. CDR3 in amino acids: CASGRQSLAQHF. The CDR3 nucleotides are TGTGCCAGTGGTCGACAGTCTCTGGCCCAGCATTTT.

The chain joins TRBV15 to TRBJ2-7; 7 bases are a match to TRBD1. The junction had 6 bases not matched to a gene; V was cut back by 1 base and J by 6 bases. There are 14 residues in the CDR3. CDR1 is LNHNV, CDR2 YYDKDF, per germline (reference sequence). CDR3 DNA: TGTGCCACCAGCAGAGGACAGGGATCTGGCGAGCAGTACTTC. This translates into CATSRGQGSGEQYF. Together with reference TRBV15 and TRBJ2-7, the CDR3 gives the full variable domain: DAMVIQNPRYQVTQFGKPVTLSCSQTLNHNVMYWYQQKSSQAPKLLFHYYDKDFNNEADTPDNFQSRRPNTSFCFLDIRSPGLGDTAMYLCATSRGQGSGEQYFGPGTRLTVT.

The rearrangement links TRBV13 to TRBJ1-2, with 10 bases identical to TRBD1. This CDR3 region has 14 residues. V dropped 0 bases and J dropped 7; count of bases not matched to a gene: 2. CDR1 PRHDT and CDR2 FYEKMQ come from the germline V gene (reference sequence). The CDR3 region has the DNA TGTGCCAGCAGCTTAGGGACAGGGGGCACTGGCTACACCTTC. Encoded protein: CASSLGTGGTGYTF.

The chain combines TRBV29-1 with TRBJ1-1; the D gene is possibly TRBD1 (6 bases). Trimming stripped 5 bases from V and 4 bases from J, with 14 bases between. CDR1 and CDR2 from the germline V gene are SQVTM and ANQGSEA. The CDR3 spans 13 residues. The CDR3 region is CSVFSGGGTEAFF. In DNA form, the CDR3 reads TGCAGCGTTTTTTCGGGAGGGGGCACTGAAGCTTTCTTT.